What follows are 5 T cell receptor beta chains derived from one specimen sequenced in a study of cytomegalovirus exposure and HLA in healthy donors. The PCR used 60 Vbeta and 13 Jbeta primers. Clones were sequenced by immunoSEQ multiplex PCR, and TCRdb holds only the in-frame ones, with some missing. This sample has some 130,000 clones; 75% occur once, and the top ten carry approximately 6.8%. The sample consisted of PBMCs. The receptor set was obtained from a man aged 25-45 years in good health and CMV-seronegative.

This clone showed up just a few times. The J gene is TRBJ1-1, the V gene TRBV5-4; TRBD1 agrees at 9 bases. The CDR3 is made up of 15 amino acids. Germline CDR1 reads SGHNT; CDR2 reads YYREEE (reference sequence). J gave up 5 bases and V 4 bases, and 9 bases lay outside the gene matches. CDR3 amino acids: CASSVQGAGGTEAFF. As DNA, the CDR3 is TGTGCCAGCAGCGTACAGGGGGCAGGCGGGACTGAAGCTTTCTTT.

V gene TRBV19 combines with J gene TRBJ2-7, with D tentatively TRBD1 (7 bases). The germline gives CDR1 LNHDA, CDR2 SQIVND (reference sequence). The germline V and J ends were trimmed by 5 bases and 0 bases, with 11 bases remaining between them. The CDR3 has 14 residues. The DNA for the CDR3 is TGTGCCAGTAGTGGGGGGACAGCCTCCTACGAGCAGTACTTC. Its translation: CASSGGTASYEQYF.

The chain links TRBV30 to TRBJ1-2, with a weak D call TRBD1 (5 bases). V lost 3 bases and J lost 4, with 15 bases in between. CDR3 length: 14 amino acids. Looked up from germline, CDR1 is GTSNPN and CDR2 is SVGIG (reference sequence). DNA for the CDR3: TGTGCCTGGAGGGAACTGGAGGGGTTCTATGGCTACACCTTC. Translated: CAWRELEGFYGYTF. Full variable domain (remainder filled in from reference TRBV30 and TRBJ1-2): SQTIHQWPATLVQPVGSPLSLECTVEGTSNPNLYWYRQAAGRGLQLLFYSVGIGQISSEVPQNLSASRPQDRQFILSSKKLLLSDSGFYLCAWRELEGFYGYTFGSGTRLTVV.

The rearrangement joins TRBV9 to TRBJ2-1; no clear D. The CDR3 is 12 amino acids. The V and J ends lost 2 bases and 7 bases respectively, with 7 bases between them. The V gene's germline CDR1 is SGDLS and CDR2 YYNGEE. The CDR3 DNA follows: TGTGCCAGCAGCGTGTTCGGGAATGAGCAGTTCTTC. Translation: CASSVFGNEQFF.

The chain recombines TRBV30 with TRBJ1-4; 9 nucleotides match TRBD1. Trimming cost V 5 bases and J 4 bases; bases outside gene matches: 5. The CDR3 runs to 14 residues. From germline, CDR1 is GTSNPN and CDR2 SVGIG (reference sequence). In nucleotides, the CDR3 is TGTGCCTGGGGGACAGGGTTTGGTAATGAAAAACTGTTTTTT. Protein product: CAWGTGFGNEKLFF.